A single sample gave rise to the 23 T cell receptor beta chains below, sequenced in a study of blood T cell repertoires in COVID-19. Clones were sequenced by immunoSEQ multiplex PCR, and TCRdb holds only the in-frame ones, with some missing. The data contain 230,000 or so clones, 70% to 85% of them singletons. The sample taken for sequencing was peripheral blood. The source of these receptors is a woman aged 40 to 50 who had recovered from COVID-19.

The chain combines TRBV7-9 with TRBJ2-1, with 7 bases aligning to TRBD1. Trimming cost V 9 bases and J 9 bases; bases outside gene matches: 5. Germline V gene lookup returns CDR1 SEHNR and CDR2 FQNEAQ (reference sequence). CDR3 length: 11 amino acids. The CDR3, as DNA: TGTGCCAGTCGGACAGGCCCTGAGCAGTTCTTC. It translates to CASRTGPEQFF.

In DNA form, the CDR3 reads TGTGCCAGCAGCTCGGGACAGATAGTTAATGAAAAACTGTTTTTT. It specifies CASSSGQIVNEKLFF. The rearrangement joins TRBV7-9 to TRBJ1-4; TRBD1 aligns across 7 bases. The CDR3 covers 15 residues. Germline V gene data show CDR1 as SEHNR and CDR2 as FQNEAQ (reference sequence). V dropped 4 bases and J dropped 4; count of bases not matched to a gene: 6.

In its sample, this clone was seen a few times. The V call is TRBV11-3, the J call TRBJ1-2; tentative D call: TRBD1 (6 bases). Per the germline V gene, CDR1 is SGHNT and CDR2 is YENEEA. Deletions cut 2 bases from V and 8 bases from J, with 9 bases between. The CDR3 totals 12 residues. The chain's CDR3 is CASSLSGGGYTF. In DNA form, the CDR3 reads TGTGCCAGCAGCTTAAGCGGGGGCGGCTACACCTTC.

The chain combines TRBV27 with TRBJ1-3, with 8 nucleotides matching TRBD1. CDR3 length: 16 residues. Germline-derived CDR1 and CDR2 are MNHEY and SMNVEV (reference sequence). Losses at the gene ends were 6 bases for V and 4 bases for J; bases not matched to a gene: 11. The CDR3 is CASRGTGQSAGNTIYF. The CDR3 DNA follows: TGTGCCAGCAGGGGGACAGGACAGTCGGCCGGAAACACCATATATTTT.

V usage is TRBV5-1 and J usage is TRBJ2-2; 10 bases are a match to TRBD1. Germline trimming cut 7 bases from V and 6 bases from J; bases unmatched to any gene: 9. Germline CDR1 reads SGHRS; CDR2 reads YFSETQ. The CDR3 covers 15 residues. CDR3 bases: TGCGCCAGCGATACCGGGACAGGGGTGGCCGGGGAGCTGTTTTTT. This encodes CASDTGTGVAGELFF.

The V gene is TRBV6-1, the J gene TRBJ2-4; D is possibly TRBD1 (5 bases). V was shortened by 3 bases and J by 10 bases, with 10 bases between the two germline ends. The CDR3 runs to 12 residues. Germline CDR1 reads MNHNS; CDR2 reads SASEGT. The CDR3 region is CASSEDMIIQYF. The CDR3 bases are TGTGCCAGCAGTGAGGACATGATAATTCAGTACTTC.

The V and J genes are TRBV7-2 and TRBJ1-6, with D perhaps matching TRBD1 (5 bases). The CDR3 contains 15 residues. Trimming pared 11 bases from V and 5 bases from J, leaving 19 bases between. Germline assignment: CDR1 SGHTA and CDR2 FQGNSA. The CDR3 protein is CASNLVAGNNSPLHF. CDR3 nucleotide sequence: TGTGCCTCAAACTTAGTGGCAGGGAATAATTCACCCCTCCACTTT.

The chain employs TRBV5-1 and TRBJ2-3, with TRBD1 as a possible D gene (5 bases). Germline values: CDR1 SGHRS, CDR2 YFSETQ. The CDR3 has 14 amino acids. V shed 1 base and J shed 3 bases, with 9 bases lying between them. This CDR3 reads CASSLTRETDTQYF. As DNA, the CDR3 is TGCGCCAGCAGCTTGACCAGGGAAACAGATACGCAGTATTTT.

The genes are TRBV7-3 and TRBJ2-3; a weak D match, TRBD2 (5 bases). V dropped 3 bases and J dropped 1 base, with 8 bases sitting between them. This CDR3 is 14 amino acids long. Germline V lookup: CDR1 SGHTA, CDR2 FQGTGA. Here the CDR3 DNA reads TGTGCCAGCAGCTTTGGTAGCGGCACAGATACGCAGTATTTT. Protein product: CASSFGSGTDTQYF. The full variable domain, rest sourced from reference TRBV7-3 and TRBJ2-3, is GAGVSQTPSNKVTEKGKYVELRCDPISGHTALYWYRQSLGQGPEFLIYFQGTGAADDSGLPNDRFFAVRPEGSVSTLKIQRTERGDSAVYLCASSFGSGTDTQYFGPGTRLTVL.

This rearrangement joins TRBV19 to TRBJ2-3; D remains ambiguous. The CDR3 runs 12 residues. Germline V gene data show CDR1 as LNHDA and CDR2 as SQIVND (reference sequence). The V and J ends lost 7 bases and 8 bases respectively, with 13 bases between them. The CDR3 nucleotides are TGTGCCAGTACCCCCAGCGACGGTACGCAGTATTTT. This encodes CASTPSDGTQYF.

CDR3 region: CASSLVVWDSDDEQYF. CDR3 coding DNA: TGTGCCAGCAGCTTAGTCGTTTGGGACAGTGATGACGAGCAGTACTTC. The genes are TRBV11-3 and TRBJ2-7; TRBD1 matches at 7 bases. The V gene end was trimmed by 1 base and the J gene end by 5 bases; junction bases not matched to a gene: 11. From germline, CDR1 is SGHNT and CDR2 YENEEA. The CDR3 runs 16 residues.

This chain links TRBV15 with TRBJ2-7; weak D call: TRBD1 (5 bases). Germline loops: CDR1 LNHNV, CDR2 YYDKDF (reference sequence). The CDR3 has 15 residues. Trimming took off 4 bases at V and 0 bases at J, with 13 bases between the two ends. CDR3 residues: CATSNRGQDSYEQYF. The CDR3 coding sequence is TGTGCCACCAGCAATAGGGGTCAGGACTCCTACGAGCAGTACTTC.

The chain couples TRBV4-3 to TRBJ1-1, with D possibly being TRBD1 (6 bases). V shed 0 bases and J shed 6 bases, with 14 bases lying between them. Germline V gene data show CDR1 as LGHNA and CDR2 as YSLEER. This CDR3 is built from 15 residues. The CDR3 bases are TGCGCCAGCAGCCAAGATGGCAGGGGTTTTTCTGAAGCTTTCTTT. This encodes CASSQDGRGFSEAFF.

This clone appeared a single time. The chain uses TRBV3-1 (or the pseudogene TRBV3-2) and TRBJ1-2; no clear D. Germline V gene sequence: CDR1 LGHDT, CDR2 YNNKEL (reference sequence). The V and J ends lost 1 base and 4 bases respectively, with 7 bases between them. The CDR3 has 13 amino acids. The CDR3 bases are TGTGCCAGCAGCCAAGGGGAGGGCTATGGCTACACCTTC. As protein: CASSQGEGYGYTF.

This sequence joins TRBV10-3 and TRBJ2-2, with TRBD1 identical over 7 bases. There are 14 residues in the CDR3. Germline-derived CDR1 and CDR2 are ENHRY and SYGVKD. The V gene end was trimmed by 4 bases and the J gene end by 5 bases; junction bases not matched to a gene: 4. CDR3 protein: CAISAGGLTGELFF. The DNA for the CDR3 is TGTGCCATCAGTGCAGGGGGATTAACCGGGGAGCTGTTTTTT.

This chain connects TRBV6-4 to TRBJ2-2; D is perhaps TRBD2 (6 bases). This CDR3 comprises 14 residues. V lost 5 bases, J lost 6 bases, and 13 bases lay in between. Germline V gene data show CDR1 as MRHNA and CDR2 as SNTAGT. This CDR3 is CASSTRRGSGELFF. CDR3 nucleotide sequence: TGTGCCAGCAGTACCCGACGGGGGTCCGGGGAGCTGTTTTTT.

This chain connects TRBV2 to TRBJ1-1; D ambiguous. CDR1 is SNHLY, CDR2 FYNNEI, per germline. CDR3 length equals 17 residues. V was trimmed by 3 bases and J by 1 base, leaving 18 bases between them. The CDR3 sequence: CASSDPLKISGNTEAFF. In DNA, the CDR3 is TGTGCCAGCAGTGATCCTCTTAAAATATCAGGGAACACTGAAGCTTTCTTT. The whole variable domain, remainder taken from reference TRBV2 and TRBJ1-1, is EPEVTQTPSHQVTQMGQEVILRCVPISNHLYFYWYRQILGQKVEFLVSFYNNEISEKSEIFDDQFSVERPDGSNFTLKIRSTKLEDSAMYFCASSDPLKISGNTEAFFGQGTRLTVV.

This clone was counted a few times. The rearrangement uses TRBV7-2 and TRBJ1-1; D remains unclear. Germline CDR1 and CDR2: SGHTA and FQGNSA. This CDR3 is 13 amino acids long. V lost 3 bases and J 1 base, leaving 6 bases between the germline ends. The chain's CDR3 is CASSFERNTEAFF. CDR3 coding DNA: TGTGCCAGCAGCTTTGAGAGGAACACTGAAGCTTTCTTT.

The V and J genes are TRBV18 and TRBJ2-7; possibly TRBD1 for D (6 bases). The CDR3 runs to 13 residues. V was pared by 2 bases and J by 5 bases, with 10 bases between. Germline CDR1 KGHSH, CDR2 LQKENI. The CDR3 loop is CASSPSRDNEQYF. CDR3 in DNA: TGTGCCAGCTCACCATCCAGGGACAACGAGCAGTACTTC.

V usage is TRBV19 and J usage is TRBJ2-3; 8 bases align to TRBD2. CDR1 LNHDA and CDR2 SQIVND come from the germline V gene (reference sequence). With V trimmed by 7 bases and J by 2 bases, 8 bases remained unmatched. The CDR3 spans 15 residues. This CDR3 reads CASMPLAGYTDTQYF. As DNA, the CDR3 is TGTGCCAGTATGCCCTTAGCGGGGTACACAGATACGCAGTATTTT.

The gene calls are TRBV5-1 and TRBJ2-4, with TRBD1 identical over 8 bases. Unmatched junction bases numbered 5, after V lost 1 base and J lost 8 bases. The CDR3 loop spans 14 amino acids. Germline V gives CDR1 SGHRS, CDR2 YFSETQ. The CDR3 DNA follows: TGCGCCAGCAGCTTGTTACAGGGGGAATACATTCAGTACTTC. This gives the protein CASSLLQGEYIQYF.

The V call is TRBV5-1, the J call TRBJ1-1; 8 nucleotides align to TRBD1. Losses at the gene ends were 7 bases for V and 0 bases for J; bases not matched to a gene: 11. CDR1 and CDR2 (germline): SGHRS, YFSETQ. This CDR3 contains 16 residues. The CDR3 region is CASRDRGGLMNTEAFF. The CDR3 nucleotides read TGCGCCAGCCGTGACAGGGGCGGATTGATGAACACTGAAGCTTTCTTT.

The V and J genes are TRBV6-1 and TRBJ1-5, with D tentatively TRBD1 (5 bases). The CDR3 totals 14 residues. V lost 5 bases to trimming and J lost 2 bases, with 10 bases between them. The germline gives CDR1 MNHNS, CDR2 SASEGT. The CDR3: CASSIRRGNQPQHF. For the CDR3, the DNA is TGTGCCAGCAGTATCCGCAGGGGCAATCAGCCCCAGCATTTT.